This T cell receptor beta chain originates from a study of brain T cells in children with intractable seizures. The protocol was immunoSEQ multiplex PCR, while the TCRdb copy is restricted to in-frame clones and leaves out a portion. The table shows about 76,000 clones, with 85% to 95% occurring only once. Germline lookup yields CDR1 SGHRS and CDR2 YFSETQ. V shed 1 base and J shed 7 bases, with 17 bases lying between them. The CDR3 runs 15 residues. Surgery cases with the highest brain T cell transcript signatures were chosen for sequencing. This TCR came from a boy younger than two with tuberous sclerosis and intractable seizures. This chain connects TRBV5-1 to TRBJ1-1; D might be TRBD1 (5 bases). The sample here was peripheral blood, taken at surgery. In nucleotides, the CDR3 is TGCGCCAGCAGCTTGTTGTCAGGGTGGTCGGGTGAAGCTTTCTTT. It yields the protein CASSLLSGWSGEAFF.